Listed below are T cell receptor beta chains from one sample, sequenced in a study of glioma-infiltrating T cells. In TCRdb, the multiplex PCR reads were re-called with MiXCR into one record per CDR3 protein. Of about 89,000 distinct CDR3 sequences in the sample, around 23% were seen once. The sample comprised glioma tissue, nonneoplastic brain tissue, or PBMCs (not recorded which). The receptors here all came from a human donor with low-grade glioma or glioblastoma, undergoing nonglioma brain surgery, or in good health (not recorded which). CDR3s include the opening cysteine and the closing phenylalanine or tryptophan. A D gene is named only where the DNA matches it firmly. Rows may omit the clone size; those that give it use once, few, many or a size class.

abundance: once; v_gene: TRBV20-1; j_gene: TRBJ2-5; d_gene: TRBD2; CDR3nt: TGCAGTGCTAGAGGTCGTCGGGGGGTGTACCAAGAGACCCAGTACTTC; CDR3aa: CSARGRRGVYQETQYF
abundance: many; v_gene: TRBV20-1; j_gene: TRBJ2-3; d_gene: TRBD1; CDR3nt: TGCAGTGCTAGACGGACAGGGGGGTCAGATACGCAGTATTTT; CDR3aa: CSARRTGGSDTQYF
abundance: many; v_gene: TRBV27; j_gene: TRBJ1-5; d_gene: NA; CDR3nt: TGTGCCAGCACATCCCCGGGCAGGCGGCTCCACCCCCAGCATTTT; CDR3aa: CASTSPGRRLHPQHF
abundance: NA; v_gene: TRBV11-2; j_gene: TRBJ2-7; d_gene: NA; CDR3nt: TGTGCCAGCAGCTTAATCTTCGGGTCGGGTTTCCACGAGCAGTACTTC; CDR3aa: CASSLIFGSGFHEQYF
abundance: many; v_gene: TRBV27; j_gene: TRBJ2-7; d_gene: NA; CDR3nt: TGTGCCAGCAGTTTCGGACCCGGCTCCTACGAGCAGTACTTC; CDR3aa: CASSFGPGSYEQYF
abundance: many; v_gene: TRBV7-9; j_gene: TRBJ1-1; d_gene: TRBD1; CDR3nt: TGTGCCAGCAGCCAGGACAGGGGGGGCACTGAAGCTTTCTTT; CDR3aa: CASSQDRGGTEAFF
abundance: many; v_gene: TRBV6-1; j_gene: TRBJ2-3; d_gene: NA; CDR3nt: TGTGCCAGCAGTTCCCCTCGAGGAGATACGCAGTATTTT; CDR3aa: CASSSPRGDTQYF
abundance: many; v_gene: TRBV14; j_gene: TRBJ1-6; d_gene: NA; CDR3nt: TGTGCCAGCAGCCAAGCGAGGCCCTCCCAGGGTTCACCCCTCCACTTT; CDR3aa: CASSQARPSQGSPLHF
abundance: many; v_gene: TRBV27; j_gene: TRBJ2-7; d_gene: TRBD2; CDR3nt: TGTGCCAGCAGTCACCGAGACGGGGACTACTCCTACGAGCAGTACTTC; CDR3aa: CASSHRDGDYSYEQYF
abundance: NA; v_gene: TRBV4-1; j_gene: TRBJ2-5; d_gene: NA; CDR3nt: TGCGCCAGCAGCCTGGGCCTCTCCGGACAAGAGACCCAGTACTTC; CDR3aa: CASSLGLSGQETQYF
abundance: many; v_gene: TRBV15; j_gene: TRBJ2-1; d_gene: TRBD2; CDR3nt: TGTGCCACCAGCGGAGCGGGGACGAATGACAATGAGCAGTTCTTC; CDR3aa: CATSGAGTNDNEQFF
abundance: NA; v_gene: TRBV19; j_gene: TRBJ2-1; d_gene: NA; CDR3nt: TGTGCCAGTAGTATGCGGGAAAATGATGAGCAGTTCTTC; CDR3aa: CASSMRENDEQFF
abundance: NA; v_gene: TRBV18; j_gene: TRBJ2-3; d_gene: NA; CDR3nt: TGTGCCAGCTCACCACCGGGGCCAAGGGGCGTCACAGATACGCAGTATTTT; CDR3aa: CASSPPGPRGVTDTQYF
abundance: many; v_gene: TRBV2; j_gene: TRBJ1-1; d_gene: TRBD1; CDR3nt: TGTGCCAGCAGTGGCCCGACAGGGGATGACACTGAAGCTTTCTTT; CDR3aa: CASSGPTGDDTEAFF
abundance: many; v_gene: TRBV4-2; j_gene: TRBJ2-3; d_gene: TRBD1; CDR3nt: TGTGCCAGCAGCCAACTAAGGGGCGGGACAGGGACCTCCCCAGATACGCAGTATTTT; CDR3aa: CASSQLRGGTGTSPDTQYF
abundance: NA; v_gene: TRBV10-1; j_gene: TRBJ1-1; d_gene: NA; CDR3nt: TGCGCCAGCAGTGACCTTGGGACATTGTTCAACACTGAAGCTTTCTTT; CDR3aa: CASSDLGTLFNTEAFF
abundance: few; v_gene: TRBV9; j_gene: TRBJ2-7; d_gene: NA; CDR3nt: TGTGCCAGCAGCGCACAACAGGGTGAGCAGTACTTC; CDR3aa: CASSAQQGEQYF
abundance: many; v_gene: TRBV12-3/TRBV12-4; j_gene: TRBJ2-1; d_gene: NA; CDR3nt: TGTGCCAGCAGTTTCGGGACCTCCAATGAGCAGTTCTTC; CDR3aa: CASSFGTSNEQFF
abundance: many; v_gene: TRBV2; j_gene: TRBJ2-3; d_gene: TRBD2; CDR3nt: TGTGCCAGCAGTGAAAGGCGGGGGGGCACAGATACGCAGTATTTT; CDR3aa: CASSERRGGTDTQYF
abundance: many; v_gene: TRBV4-1; j_gene: TRBJ2-3; d_gene: NA; CDR3nt: TGCGCCAGCAGCCAAGTCAGGCTAGCGACAGATACGCAGTATTTT; CDR3aa: CASSQVRLATDTQYF
abundance: many; v_gene: TRBV19; j_gene: TRBJ1-5; d_gene: NA; CDR3nt: TGTGCCAGTAAAACCCAGGGAATCAATCAGCCCCAGCATTTT; CDR3aa: CASKTQGINQPQHF
abundance: many; v_gene: TRBV7-9; j_gene: TRBJ1-5; d_gene: NA; CDR3nt: TGTGCCAGCAGCTTAGTTGAGACAGCCCTCGACAATCAGCCCCAGCATTTT; CDR3aa: CASSLVETALDNQPQHF
abundance: NA; v_gene: TRBV7-9; j_gene: TRBJ2-7; d_gene: NA; CDR3nt: TGTGCCAGCAGCTCCCGTGAAAGGTCCTACGAGCAGTACTTC; CDR3aa: CASSSRERSYEQYF
abundance: many; v_gene: TRBV20-1; j_gene: TRBJ1-5; d_gene: NA; CDR3nt: TGCAGTGCGAGTCGACACGGTAATAGCAATCAGCCCCAGCATTTT; CDR3aa: CSASRHGNSNQPQHF
abundance: many; v_gene: TRBV20-1; j_gene: TRBJ2-1; d_gene: TRBD1; CDR3nt: TGCAGTGCCCACAGGGGTTATGAGCAGTTCTTC; CDR3aa: CSAHRGYEQFF
abundance: once; v_gene: TRBV10-3; j_gene: TRBJ2-5; d_gene: TRBD2; CDR3nt: TGTGCCATCAGTGAGGGCGGGGGGGGCAATGAGCAGTACTTC; CDR3aa: CAISEGGGGNEQYF
abundance: few; v_gene: TRBV2; j_gene: TRBJ2-3; d_gene: NA; CDR3nt: TGTGCCAGCAGTGAAGGCGAGATAGATACGCAGTATTTT; CDR3aa: CASSEGEIDTQYF
abundance: NA; v_gene: TRBV6-1; j_gene: TRBJ2-7; d_gene: NA; CDR3nt: TGTGCCAGCAGTCGCGGCGGGGGCGAGGGAGAGCAGTACTTC; CDR3aa: CASSRGGGEGEQYF
abundance: once; v_gene: TRBV27; j_gene: TRBJ1-5; d_gene: NA; CDR3nt: TGTGCCGGCAGACACCTGGGGGGGAGTCAGCCCCAGCATTTT; CDR3aa: CAGRHLGGSQPQHF
abundance: many; v_gene: TRBV15; j_gene: TRBJ1-4; d_gene: NA; CDR3nt: TGTGCCACCAGCAGGGATCAAGCAACTAATGAAAAACTGTTTTTT; CDR3aa: CATSRDQATNEKLFF
abundance: many; v_gene: TRBV5-1; j_gene: TRBJ1-1; d_gene: TRBD1; CDR3nt: TGCGCCAGCAGCACCGACAGGGGTAACGCTGAAGCTTTCTTT; CDR3aa: CASSTDRGNAEAFF
abundance: many; v_gene: TRBV7-6; j_gene: TRBJ2-1; d_gene: NA; CDR3nt: TGTGCCAGCAGCTTACACCGAAATGAGCAGTTCTTC; CDR3aa: CASSLHRNEQFF
abundance: few; v_gene: TRBV5-1; j_gene: TRBJ1-1; d_gene: NA; CDR3nt: TGCGCCAGCAGCCCGGGGTACACTGAAGCTTTCTTT; CDR3aa: CASSPGYTEAFF
abundance: few; v_gene: TRBV5-5; j_gene: TRBJ1-4; d_gene: NA; CDR3nt: TGTGCCAGCAGCTTGGAGGAGGCAACTAATGAAAAACTGTTTTTT; CDR3aa: CASSLEEATNEKLFF
abundance: many; v_gene: TRBV2; j_gene: TRBJ1-5; d_gene: NA; CDR3nt: TGTGCCAGCAGTGGGGGGTTAGGGTATAGCAATCAGCCCCAGCATTTT; CDR3aa: CASSGGLGYSNQPQHF
abundance: many; v_gene: TRBV19; j_gene: TRBJ2-1; d_gene: NA; CDR3nt: TGTGCCAGTAGTGACCAGGGGCTACGGGAGGCCTCCTACAATGAGCAGTTCTTC; CDR3aa: CASSDQGLREASYNEQFF
abundance: NA; v_gene: TRBV10-3; j_gene: TRBJ2-2; d_gene: NA; CDR3nt: TGTGCCATCGGGTCAAACCTTAACACCGGGGAGCTGTTTTTT; CDR3aa: CAIGSNLNTGELFF
abundance: NA; v_gene: TRBV19; j_gene: TRBJ2-1; d_gene: TRBD2; CDR3nt: TGTGCCAGTAGTCCTACTAGCGGGAGTAGGCATGAGCAGTTCTTC; CDR3aa: CASSPTSGSRHEQFF
abundance: few; v_gene: TRBV2; j_gene: TRBJ2-1; d_gene: TRBD2; CDR3nt: TGTGCCAGCAGCCGGACTAGCGGGAGGAGGGATGAGCAGTTCTTC; CDR3aa: CASSRTSGRRDEQFF
abundance: many; v_gene: TRBV18; j_gene: TRBJ2-6; d_gene: NA; CDR3nt: TGTGCCAGCTCACGACAGAGCTCTGGGGCCAACGTCCTGACTTTC; CDR3aa: CASSRQSSGANVLTF
abundance: few; v_gene: TRBV10-2; j_gene: TRBJ2-1; d_gene: NA; CDR3nt: TGCGCCAGCAGTGAAACAACCGGGCCCCAGTTCTTC; CDR3aa: CASSETTGPQFF
abundance: many; v_gene: TRBV6-1; j_gene: TRBJ2-3; d_gene: NA; CDR3nt: TGTGCCTGCCAACGAGGACTACGTACAGATACGCAGTATTTT; CDR3aa: CACQRGLRTDTQYF
abundance: many; v_gene: TRBV27; j_gene: TRBJ1-6; d_gene: NA; CDR3nt: TGTGCCAGCAGTTTCAGGGACCCCAGCTCCTATAATTCACCCCTCCACTTT; CDR3aa: CASSFRDPSSYNSPLHF
abundance: NA; v_gene: TRBV19; j_gene: TRBJ2-7; d_gene: NA; CDR3nt: TGTGCCAGTAGTCCAGACAGAGTGCTCCCCTACGAGCAGTACTTC; CDR3aa: CASSPDRVLPYEQYF
abundance: many; v_gene: TRBV6-1; j_gene: TRBJ1-2; d_gene: NA; CDR3nt: TGTGCCAGCACCCCGTGGGCAGGAGAAGGGGGCTACACCTTC; CDR3aa: CASTPWAGEGGYTF
abundance: few; v_gene: TRBV7-9; j_gene: TRBJ2-5; d_gene: NA; CDR3nt: TGTGCCAGCAGCCGCGGGCTAGGGGAATACGAGACCCAGTACTTC; CDR3aa: CASSRGLGEYETQYF
abundance: NA; v_gene: TRBV11-2; j_gene: TRBJ2-5; d_gene: TRBD2; CDR3nt: TGTGCCAGCAGCTTAGCGGCTAGCGGGGTCCAAGAGACCCAGTACTTC; CDR3aa: CASSLAASGVQETQYF
abundance: NA; v_gene: TRBV18; j_gene: TRBJ2-5; d_gene: TRBD2; CDR3nt: TGTGCCAGCTCACCAGGGACTACGAGGGGGACCCAGTACTTC; CDR3aa: CASSPGTTRGTQYF
abundance: NA; v_gene: TRBV16; j_gene: TRBJ1-5; d_gene: NA; CDR3nt: TGTGCCAGCAGCCCCCGACAGGAAAGGCAGCCCCAGCATTTT; CDR3aa: CASSPRQERQPQHF